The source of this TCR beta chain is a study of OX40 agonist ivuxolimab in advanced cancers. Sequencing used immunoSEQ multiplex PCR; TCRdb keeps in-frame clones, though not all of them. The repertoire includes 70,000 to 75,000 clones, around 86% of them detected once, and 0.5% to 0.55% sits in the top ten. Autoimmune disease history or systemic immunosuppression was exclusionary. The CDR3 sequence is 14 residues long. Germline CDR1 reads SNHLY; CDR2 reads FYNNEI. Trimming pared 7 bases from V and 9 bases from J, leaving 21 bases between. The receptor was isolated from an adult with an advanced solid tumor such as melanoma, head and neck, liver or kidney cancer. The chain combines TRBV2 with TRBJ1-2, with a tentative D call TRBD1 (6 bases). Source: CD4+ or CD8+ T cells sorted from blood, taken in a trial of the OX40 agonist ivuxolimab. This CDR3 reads CASNPIQGGQSYTF. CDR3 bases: TGTGCCAGCAACCCAATACAGGGCGGGCAGAGCTACACCTTC.